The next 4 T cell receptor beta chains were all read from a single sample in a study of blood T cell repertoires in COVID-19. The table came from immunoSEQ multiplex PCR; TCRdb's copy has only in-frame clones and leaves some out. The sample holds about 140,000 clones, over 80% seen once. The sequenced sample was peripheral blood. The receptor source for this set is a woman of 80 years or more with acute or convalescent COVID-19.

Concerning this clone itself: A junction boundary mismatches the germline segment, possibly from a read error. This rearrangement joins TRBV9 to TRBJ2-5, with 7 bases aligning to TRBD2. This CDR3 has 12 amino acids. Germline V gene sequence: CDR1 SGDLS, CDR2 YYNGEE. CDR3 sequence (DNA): TGTGCCAGCAGCGTAGGAAAGGGACTACCTAACTTC. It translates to CASSVGKGLPNF.

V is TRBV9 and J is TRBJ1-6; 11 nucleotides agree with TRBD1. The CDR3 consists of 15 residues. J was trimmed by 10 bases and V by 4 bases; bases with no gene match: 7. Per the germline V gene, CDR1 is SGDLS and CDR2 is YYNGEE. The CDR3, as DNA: TGTGCCAGCAGCACCGGACAGGGGGCGGAATCACCCCTCCACTTT. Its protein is CASSTGQGAESPLHF.

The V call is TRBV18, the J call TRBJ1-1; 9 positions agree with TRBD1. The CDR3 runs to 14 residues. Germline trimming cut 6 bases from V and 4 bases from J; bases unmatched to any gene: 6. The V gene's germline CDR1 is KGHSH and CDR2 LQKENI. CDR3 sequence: CASSRETGGTEAFF. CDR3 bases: TGTGCCAGCTCGCGGGAGACAGGGGGCACTGAAGCTTTCTTT.

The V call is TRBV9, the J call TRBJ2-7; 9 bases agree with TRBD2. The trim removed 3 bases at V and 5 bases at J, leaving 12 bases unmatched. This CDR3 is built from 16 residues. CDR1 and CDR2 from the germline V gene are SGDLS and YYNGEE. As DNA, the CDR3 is TGTGCCAGCAGCGCCTCCCAAAGCGGGGGGTACAACGAGCAGTACTTC. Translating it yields CASSASQSGGYNEQYF.